What follows are 11 T cell receptor beta chains derived from one specimen sequenced in a study of blood T cells in healthy people across ages. Sample-barcoded 5' priming and a J-beta primer mix drove a second PCR of about 7 to 12 cycles. TCRdb reprocessed the 5' RACE reads with MiXCR, giving one entry per CDR3 protein. In the table there are under 800,000 distinct CDR3 sequences, over 20% of which are singletons. Sequenced sample: blood. These receptors all come from a man aged 65 to 79 in good health.

The chain recombines TRBV20-1 with TRBJ2-5; 9 nucleotides align to TRBD1. The J call is doubtful: the DNA matches TRBJ2-1 better. Per germline, CDR1 DFQATT and CDR2 SNEGSKA (reference sequence). The CDR3 runs to 13 residues. The DNA for the CDR3 is TGCAGCGGCCACGACAGGGGGTGGGGGGAGCAGTTCTTC. It specifies CSGHDRGWGEQFF.

The rearrangement links TRBV10-3 to TRBJ2-7, with D perhaps matching TRBD1 (6 bases). Trimming removed 5 bases at V and 0 bases at J, with 11 bases between. This CDR3 comprises 14 residues. Germline lookup yields CDR1 ENHRY and CDR2 SYGVKD. CDR3 coding DNA: TGTGCCATCAGTCCAGGGGCGAGCTCCTACGAGCAGTACTTC. Protein sequence: CAISPGASSYEQYF.

The CDR3 protein is CAISGLAGTFEETQYF. CDR3 DNA sequence: TGTGCCATCTCAGGACTAGCGGGAACGTTCGAAGAGACCCAGTACTTC. The chain carries TRBV6-1 and TRBJ2-5; the match to TRBD2 covers 12 bases. The ends lost 10 bases at V and 3 bases at J; junction bases unmatched: 12. The CDR3 covers 16 residues. The V gene's germline CDR1 is MNHNS and CDR2 SASEGT.

This clonotype was observed a few times. This chain links TRBV29-1 with TRBJ2-2, with D perhaps being TRBD1 or TRBD2 (5 bases each). This CDR3 has 13 residues. V dropped 4 bases and J dropped 6 bases, with 12 bases sitting between them. Looked up from germline, CDR1 is SQVTM and CDR2 is ANQGSEA. CDR3 DNA: TGCAGCGTTGGCCCTGGGGGACCCGGGGAGCTGTTTTTT. Amino acids: CSVGPGGPGELFF.

This clonotype has just a few counts. CDR3 in DNA: TGTGCCACCTTAGAGGAAAGAGGGGTAGGTTACGAGCAGTACTTC. This codes for CATLEERGVGYEQYF. V usage is TRBV21-1 and J usage is TRBJ2-7; the table's TRBD1 call for D was not verified on the DNA. TRBV21-1 is termed a pseudogene. The CDR3 extends over 15 amino acids.

The chain employs TRBV28 and TRBJ2-7; D not certain. Between the trimmed V and J ends, which lost 4 bases and 6 bases, there was a span of 22 bases. The CDR3 totals 16 residues. The germline V gene encodes CDR1 MDHEN and CDR2 SYDVKM. The CDR3 spells CASSSNDHPPQSEQYF. The DNA of the CDR3 is TGTGCCAGCAGTTCCAACGACCATCCCCCACAGTCCGAGCAGTACTTC.

The chain has TRBV28 and TRBJ1-5; D perhaps matches TRBD1 (5 bases). V was cut by 5 bases and J by 2 bases, with 19 bases left in between. Germline CDR1 is MDHEN and CDR2 is SYDVKM. This CDR3 comprises 17 residues. The CDR3 nucleotides are TGTGCCAGCAGTCGCCTCTCCAGGGTAGGCGGCAATCAGCCCCAGCATTTT. Its protein is CASSRLSRVGGNQPQHF.

The V and J genes are TRBV7-3 and TRBJ2-1, with a tentative D call TRBD2 (5 bases). Between the trimmed V and J ends, which lost 5 bases and 7 bases, there was a span of 18 bases. Per the germline V gene, CDR1 is SGHTA and CDR2 is FQGTGA. The CDR3 has 15 amino acids. CDR3 DNA: TGTGCCAGCAGCCTCGGGGATCCCCATGGGAATGAGCAGTTCTTC. Translation: CASSLGDPHGNEQFF.

There are a few counts of this clonotype. This chain links TRBV13 with TRBJ2-3; D is ambiguous. CDR3 length: 16 amino acids. Trimming took 4 bases from V and 2 from J, leaving 16 bases between them. CDR1 is PRHDT, CDR2 FYEKMQ, per germline (reference sequence). The CDR3 loop is CASSSLSRRATDTQYF. CDR3 DNA sequence: TGTGCCAGCAGCTCCCTGAGTAGAAGGGCCACAGATACGCAGTATTTT.

This clonotype was seen once. The gene calls are TRBV6-1 and TRBJ1-2; no clear D. The CDR3 sequence is 12 residues long. Deletions cut 1 base from V and 5 bases from J, with 5 bases between. Germline CDR1 reads MNHNS; CDR2 reads SASEGT. CDR3: CASSEVAYGYTF. CDR3 nucleotides: TGTGCCAGCAGTGAAGTGGCGTATGGCTACACCTTC.

This clonotype was seen a handful of times. The rearrangement uses TRBV18 and TRBJ2-1; possibly TRBD1 for D (6 bases). CDR1 is KGHSH, CDR2 LQKENI, per germline. Trimming removed 2 bases at V and 0 bases at J, with 14 bases between. There are 17 residues in the CDR3. Here the CDR3 reads CASSPLTGTYSYNEQFF. The CDR3 DNA reads as TGTGCCAGCTCACCATTGACCGGGACATACTCCTACAATGAGCAGTTCTTC.